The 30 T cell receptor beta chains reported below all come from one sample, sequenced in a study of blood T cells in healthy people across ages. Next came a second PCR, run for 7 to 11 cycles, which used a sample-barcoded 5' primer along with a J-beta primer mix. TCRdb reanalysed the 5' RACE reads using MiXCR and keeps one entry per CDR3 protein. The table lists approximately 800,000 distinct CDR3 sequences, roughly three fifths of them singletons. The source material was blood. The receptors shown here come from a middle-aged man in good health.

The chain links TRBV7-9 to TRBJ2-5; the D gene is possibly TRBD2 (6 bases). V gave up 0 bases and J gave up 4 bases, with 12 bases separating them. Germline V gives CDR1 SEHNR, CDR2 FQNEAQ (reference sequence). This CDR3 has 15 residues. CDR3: CASSLAGSGAETQYF. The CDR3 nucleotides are TGTGCCAGCAGCTTAGCCGGGTCGGGAGCAGAGACCCAGTACTTC.

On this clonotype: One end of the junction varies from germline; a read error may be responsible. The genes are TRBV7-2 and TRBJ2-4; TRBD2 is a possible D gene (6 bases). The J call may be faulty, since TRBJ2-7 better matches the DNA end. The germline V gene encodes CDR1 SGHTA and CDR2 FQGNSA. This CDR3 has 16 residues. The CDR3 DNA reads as TGTGCCGGCAGCTTAGGGCAACTAGCTATCAGCTACGAGCAGTACTTC. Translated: CAGSLGQLAISYEQYF.

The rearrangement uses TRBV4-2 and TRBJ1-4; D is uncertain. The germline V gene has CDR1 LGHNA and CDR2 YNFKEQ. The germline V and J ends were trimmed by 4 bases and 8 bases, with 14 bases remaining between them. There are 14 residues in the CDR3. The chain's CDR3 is CASSRPLASEKLFF. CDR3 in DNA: TGTGCCAGCAGCCGACCCTTAGCGAGCGAAAAACTGTTTTTT.

DNA of the CDR3: TGTGCCACCAGTGACGACGGGACTCCCGTCGCTGGAAACACCATATATTTT. Protein: CATSDDGTPVAGNTIYF. The chain has TRBV24-1 and TRBJ1-3, with a tentative D call TRBD1 (5 bases). There are 17 residues in the CDR3. With 4 bases removed from V and 2 bases from J, the gap between germline ends came to 17 bases. In germline, CDR1 is KGHDR, CDR2 SFDVKD.

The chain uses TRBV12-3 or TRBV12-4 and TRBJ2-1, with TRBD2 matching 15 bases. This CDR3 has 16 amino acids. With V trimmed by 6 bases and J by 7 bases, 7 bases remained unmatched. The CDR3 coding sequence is TGTGCCAGCAGACCACTCGGGACTAGCGGGAGGAATGAGCAGTTCTTC. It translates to CASRPLGTSGRNEQFF.

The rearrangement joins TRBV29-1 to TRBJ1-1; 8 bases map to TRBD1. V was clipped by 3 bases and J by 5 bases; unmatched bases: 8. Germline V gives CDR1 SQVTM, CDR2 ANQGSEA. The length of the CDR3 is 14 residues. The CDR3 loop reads CSVEQGAGGTEAFF. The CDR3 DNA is TGCAGCGTTGAGCAGGGGGCGGGTGGGACTGAAGCTTTCTTT. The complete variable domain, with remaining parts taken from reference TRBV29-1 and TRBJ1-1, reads SAVISQKPSRDICQRGTSLTIQCQVDSQVTMMFWYRQQPGQSLTLIATANQGSEATYESGFVIDKFPISRPNLTFSTLTVSNMSPEDSSIYLCSVEQGAGGTEAFFGQGTRLTVV.

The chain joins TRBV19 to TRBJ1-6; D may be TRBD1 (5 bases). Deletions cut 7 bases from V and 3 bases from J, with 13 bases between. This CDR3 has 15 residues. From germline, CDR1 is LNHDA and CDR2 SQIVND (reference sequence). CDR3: CASTLGGNYNSPLHF. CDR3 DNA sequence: TGTGCCAGTACCCTGGGGGGGAACTATAATTCACCCCTCCACTTT.

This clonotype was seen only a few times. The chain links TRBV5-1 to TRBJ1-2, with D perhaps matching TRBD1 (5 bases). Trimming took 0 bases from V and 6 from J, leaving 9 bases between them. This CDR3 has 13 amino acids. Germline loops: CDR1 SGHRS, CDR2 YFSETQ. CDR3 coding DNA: TGCGCCAGCAGCTTGGTTGCACAGGATGGCTACACCTTC. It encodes CASSLVAQDGYTF.

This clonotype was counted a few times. The CDR3 loop is CASSWGWTEQFF. The DNA of the CDR3 is TGTGCCAGCAGTTGGGGGTGGACTGAGCAGTTCTTC. The chain has TRBV28 and TRBJ2-1; D may match TRBD1 or TRBD2 (5 bases each). CDR3 length equals 12 residues. Trimming pared 4 bases from V and 9 bases from J, leaving 10 bases between. The germline gives CDR1 MDHEN, CDR2 SYDVKM.

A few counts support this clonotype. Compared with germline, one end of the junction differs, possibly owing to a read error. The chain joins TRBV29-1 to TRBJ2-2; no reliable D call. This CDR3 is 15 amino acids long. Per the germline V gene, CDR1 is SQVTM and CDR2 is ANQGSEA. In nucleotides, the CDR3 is TGCGGCGTTAGTTTCCGGCCAGGCGGAGCCGGGGAGCTGTTTTTT. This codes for CGVSFRPGGAGELFF.

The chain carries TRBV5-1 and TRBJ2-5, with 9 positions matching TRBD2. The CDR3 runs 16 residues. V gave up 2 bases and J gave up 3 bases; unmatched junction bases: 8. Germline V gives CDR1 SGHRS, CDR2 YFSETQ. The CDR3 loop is CASSFVLTSGEETQYF. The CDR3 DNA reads TGCGCCAGCAGCTTCGTTTTGACTAGCGGAGAAGAGACCCAGTACTTC.

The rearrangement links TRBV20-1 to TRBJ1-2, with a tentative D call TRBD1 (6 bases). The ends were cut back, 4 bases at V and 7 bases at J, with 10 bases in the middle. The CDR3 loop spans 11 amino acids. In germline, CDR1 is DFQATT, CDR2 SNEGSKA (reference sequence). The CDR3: CSANRVPGYTF. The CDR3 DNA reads TGCAGTGCTAACAGGGTTCCTGGCTACACCTTC.

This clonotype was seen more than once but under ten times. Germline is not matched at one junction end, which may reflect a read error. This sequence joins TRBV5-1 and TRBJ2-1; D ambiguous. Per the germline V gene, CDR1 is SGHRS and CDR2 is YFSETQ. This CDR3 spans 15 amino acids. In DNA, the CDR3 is TGTGCCAGCAGCTTAGATTTTAGCTCCTACAATGAGCAGTTCTTC. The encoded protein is CASSLDFSSYNEQFF.

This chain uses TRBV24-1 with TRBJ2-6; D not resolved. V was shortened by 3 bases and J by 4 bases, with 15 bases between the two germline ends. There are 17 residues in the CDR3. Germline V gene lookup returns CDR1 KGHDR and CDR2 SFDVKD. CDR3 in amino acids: CATSDADGRAGANVLTF. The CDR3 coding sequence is TGTGCCACCAGTGATGCGGACGGTCGGGCGGGGGCCAACGTCCTGACTTTC.

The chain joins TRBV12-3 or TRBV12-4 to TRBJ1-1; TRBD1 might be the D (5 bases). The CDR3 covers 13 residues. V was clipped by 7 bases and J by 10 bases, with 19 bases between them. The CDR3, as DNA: TGTGCCAGCAACAAAGGGGTGACTGTAGGAGCTTTCTTT. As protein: CASNKGVTVGAFF.

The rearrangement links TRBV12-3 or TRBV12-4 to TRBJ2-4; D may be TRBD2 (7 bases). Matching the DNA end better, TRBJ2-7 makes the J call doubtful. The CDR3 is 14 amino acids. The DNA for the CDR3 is TGTGCCAGCAGTCCCAACGGGGGGCGACACGAGCAGTACTTC. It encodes CASSPNGGRHEQYF.

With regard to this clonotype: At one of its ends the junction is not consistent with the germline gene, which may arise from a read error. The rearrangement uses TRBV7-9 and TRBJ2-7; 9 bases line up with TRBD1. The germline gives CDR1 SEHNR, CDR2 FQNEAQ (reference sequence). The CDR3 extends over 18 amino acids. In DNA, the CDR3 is TGTGCTAGCAGCCGAGTGGGGGACAGGGCTGTGGGGGCCTACGAGCAGTACTTC. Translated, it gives CASSRVGDRAVGAYEQYF.

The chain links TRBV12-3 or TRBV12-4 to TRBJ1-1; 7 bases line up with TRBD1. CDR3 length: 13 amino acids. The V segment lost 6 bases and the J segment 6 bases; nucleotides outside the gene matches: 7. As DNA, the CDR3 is TGTGCCAGCAGCCGCATTAGGGGGCCTGAAGCTTTCTTT. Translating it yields CASSRIRGPEAFF.

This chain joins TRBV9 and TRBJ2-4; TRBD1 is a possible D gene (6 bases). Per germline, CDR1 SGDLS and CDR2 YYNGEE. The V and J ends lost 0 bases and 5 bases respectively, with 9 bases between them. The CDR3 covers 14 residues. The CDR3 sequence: CASSVGAGENIQYF. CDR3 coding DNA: TGTGCCAGCAGCGTAGGGGCAGGGGAAAACATTCAGTACTTC.

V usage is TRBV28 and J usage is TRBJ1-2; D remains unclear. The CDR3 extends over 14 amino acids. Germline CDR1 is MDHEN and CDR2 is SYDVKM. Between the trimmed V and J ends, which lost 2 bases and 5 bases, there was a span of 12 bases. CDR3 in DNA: TGTGCCAGCAGTTTAGGAACAAGGAGTTATGGCTACACCTTC. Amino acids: CASSLGTRSYGYTF.

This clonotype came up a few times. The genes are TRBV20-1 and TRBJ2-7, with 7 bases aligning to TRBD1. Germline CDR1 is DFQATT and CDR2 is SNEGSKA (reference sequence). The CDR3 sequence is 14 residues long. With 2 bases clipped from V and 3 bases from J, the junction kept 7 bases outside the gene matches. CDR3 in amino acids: CSARNRDRIYEQYF. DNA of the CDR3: TGCAGTGCTAGAAATCGGGACAGAATCTACGAGCAGTACTTC.

The CDR3 DNA follows: TGTGCCAGCAGCGACACCGGGACAGGCTACTACGAGCAGTACTTC. Translating gives CASSDTGTGYYEQYF. V gene TRBV28 combines with J gene TRBJ2-7, with 8 bases fitting TRBD1. Trimming took 6 bases from V and 3 from J; bases not matched to a gene: 10. The CDR3 loop spans 15 amino acids. Germline V CDR1 and CDR2: MDHEN, SYDVKM.

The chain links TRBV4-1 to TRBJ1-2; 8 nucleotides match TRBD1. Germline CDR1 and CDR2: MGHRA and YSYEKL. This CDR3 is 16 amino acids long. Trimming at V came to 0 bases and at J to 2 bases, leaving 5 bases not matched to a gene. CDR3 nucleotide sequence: TGCGCCAGCAGCCAAGATTCTACAGGGGGGAACTATGGCTACACCTTC. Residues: CASSQDSTGGNYGYTF.

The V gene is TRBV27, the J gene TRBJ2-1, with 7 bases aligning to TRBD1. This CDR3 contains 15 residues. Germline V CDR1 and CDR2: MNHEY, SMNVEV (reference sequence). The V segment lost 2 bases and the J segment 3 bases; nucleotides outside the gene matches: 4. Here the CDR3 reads CASSLVRGLYNEQFF. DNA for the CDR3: TGTGCCAGCAGTTTAGTGAGGGGGCTCTACAATGAGCAGTTCTTC.

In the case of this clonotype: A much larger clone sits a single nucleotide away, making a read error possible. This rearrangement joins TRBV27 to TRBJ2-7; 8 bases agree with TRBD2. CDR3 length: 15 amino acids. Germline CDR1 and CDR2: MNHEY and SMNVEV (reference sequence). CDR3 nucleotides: TGTGTCAGCAGTTTATCTACTAGCGGAGGCTACGAGCAGTACTTC. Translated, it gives CVSSLSTSGGYEQYF.

As DNA, the CDR3 is TGTGCCAGCAGTGAAGCGGGGCAGGGGCCAGATACGCAGTATTTT. Translated: CASSEAGQGPDTQYF. The chain employs TRBV6-1 and TRBJ2-3; D perhaps matches TRBD1 (6 bases). The germline gives CDR1 MNHNS, CDR2 SASEGT. CDR3 length equals 15 residues. V was trimmed by 0 bases and J by 4 bases, leaving 11 bases between them.

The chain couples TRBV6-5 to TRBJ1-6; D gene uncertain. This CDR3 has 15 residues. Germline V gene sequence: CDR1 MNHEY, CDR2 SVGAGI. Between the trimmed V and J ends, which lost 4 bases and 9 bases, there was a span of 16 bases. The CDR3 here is CASSSYRRASSPLHF. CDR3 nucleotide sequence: TGTGCCAGCAGTTCCTACCGGAGAGCGAGTTCACCCCTCCACTTT.

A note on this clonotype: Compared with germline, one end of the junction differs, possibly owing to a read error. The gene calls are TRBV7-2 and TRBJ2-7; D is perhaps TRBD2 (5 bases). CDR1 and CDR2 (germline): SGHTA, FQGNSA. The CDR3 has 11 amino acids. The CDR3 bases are TGTGCCGGCAGCGGTGAATACGAGCAGTACTTC. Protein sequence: CAGSGEYEQYF.

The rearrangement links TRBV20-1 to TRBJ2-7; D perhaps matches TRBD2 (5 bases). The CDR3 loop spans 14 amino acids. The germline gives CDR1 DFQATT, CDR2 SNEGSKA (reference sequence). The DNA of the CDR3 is TGCAGAACGAGGGTCACAAGGCAATCCTACGAGCAGTACTTC. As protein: CRTRVTRQSYEQYF.

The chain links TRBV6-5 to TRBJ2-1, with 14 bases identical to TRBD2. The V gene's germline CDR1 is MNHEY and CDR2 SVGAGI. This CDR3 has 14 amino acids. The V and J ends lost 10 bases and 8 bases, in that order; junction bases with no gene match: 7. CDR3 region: CAIGLAGGPDEQFF. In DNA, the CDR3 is TGTGCCATTGGACTAGCGGGAGGTCCCGATGAGCAGTTCTTC.